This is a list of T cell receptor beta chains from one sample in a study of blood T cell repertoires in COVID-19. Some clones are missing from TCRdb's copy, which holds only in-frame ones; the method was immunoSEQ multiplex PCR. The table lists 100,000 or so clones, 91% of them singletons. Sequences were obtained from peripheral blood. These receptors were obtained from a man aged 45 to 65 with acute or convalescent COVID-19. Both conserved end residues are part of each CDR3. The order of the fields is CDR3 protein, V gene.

CDR3: CATSRDVSGENNEQFF; V: TRBV15
CDR3: CASSIELRGVGGYTF; V: TRBV19
CDR3: CASQPDKYNEQFF; V: TRBV19
CDR3: CASSLKRDTQYF; V: TRBV19
CDR3: CSASPSVLGPQHF; V: TRBV20-1
CDR3: CASSPGVGVEETQYF; V: TRBV7-9
CDR3: CASSLSSSGNTIYF; V: TRBV7-3
CDR3: CASSTGSSGNTIYF; V: TRBV6-5
CDR3: CASTLDRGRDTQYF; V: TRBV2
CDR3: CASSAGTVNSPLHF; V: TRBV19
CDR3: CASLRTGRDEQYF; V: TRBV12-3/TRBV12-4
CDR3: CATSEPGTGLQETQYF; V: TRBV24-1
CDR3: CASSGRGRSRYEQYF; V: TRBV5-4
CDR3: CASNRMGAGGTEAFF; V: TRBV19
CDR3: CSVEPQGMDYGYTF; V: TRBV29-1
CDR3: CASSGPSGETQYF; V: TRBV9